The rows below give T cell receptor beta chains drawn from one sample of a study of beta chain features in type 1 diabetes. The data were produced by immunoSEQ multiplex PCR, yet TCRdb's version contains in-frame clones alone and is incomplete. The sample lists roughly 500,000 clones, 30% occurring once. Specimen: naive CD4+ T cells from blood. The receptors originated from a man aged 18 to 29 in good health. The CDR3 runs from the conserved cysteine through the conserved F or W. A D gene is named only where the DNA matches it firmly. Some rows mark clone size as missing; the rest say once, few, many or name a class of expanded clone.

>TRBJ2-7|-|TRBV27|15|-
CASSLTADPAYEQYF
TGTGCCAGCAGTTTAACGGCAGACCCTGCTTACGAGCAGTACTTC
>TRBJ1-5|-|TRBV30|14|-
CAWTKGGPGQPQHF
TGTGCCTGGACCAAAGGGGGGCCGGGACAGCCCCAGCATTTT
>TRBJ2-3|TRBD2|TRBV9|16|-
CASSSRTSGSTDTQYF
TGTGCCAGCAGCTCCAGGACTAGCGGGAGCACAGATACGCAGTATTTT
>TRBJ2-7|-|TRBV15|14|-
CATRKGISSYEQYF
TGTGCCACCCGGAAGGGAATTAGCTCCTACGAGCAGTACTTC
>TRBJ2-7|-|TRBV7-2|14|-
CASSLDQTLYEQYF
TGTGCCAGCAGCTTAGATCAGACCCTCTACGAGCAGTACTTC
>TRBJ2-7|TRBD2|TRBV18|14|few
CASSGGLASYEQYF
TGTGCCAGCTCGGGGGGGTTAGCCTCCTACGAGCAGTACTTC
>TRBJ1-2|TRBD1|TRBV10-3|14|-
CAISEPTGGFGYTF
TGTGCCATCAGTGAACCGACAGGGGGCTTTGGCTACACCTTC
>TRBJ2-5|-|TRBV5-1|13|few
CASSFAGQETQYF
TGCGCCAGCAGCTTCGCGGGCCAAGAGACCCAGTACTTC
>TRBJ2-1|TRBD1|TRBV29-1|15|few
CSVDHDRGRSNEQFF
TGCAGCGTTGATCACGACAGGGGGAGATCGAATGAGCAGTTCTTC
>TRBJ2-7|-|TRBV27|17|-
CASSLRYRSGYSYEQYF
TGTGCCAGCAGTTTGAGGTATAGGTCAGGCTACTCCTACGAGCAGTACTTC
>TRBJ1-1|TRBD1|TRBV7-2|13|-
CASSFRTGTEAFF
TGTGCCAGCAGCTTCCGGACAGGCACTGAAGCTTTCTTT
>TRBJ2-7|TRBD2|TRBV5-4|16|once
CASTHHSGTSITEQYF
TGTGCCAGCACCCACCATTCCGGGACTAGCATTACCGAGCAGTACTTC
>TRBJ2-5|-|TRBV7-9|14|few
CASMSSGSGETQYF
TGTGCCAGCATGTCCTCGGGGTCGGGAGAGACCCAGTACTTC
>TRBJ2-1|TRBD2|TRBV30|17|-
CAWSVRRTSGTYNEQFF
TGTGCCTGGAGTGTACGCCGTACTAGCGGGACCTACAATGAGCAGTTCTTC
>TRBJ2-3|TRBD2|TRBV18|15|-
CASSPQGLGTDTQYF
TGTGCCAGCTCACCCCAGGGACTAGGGACAGATACGCAGTATTTT
>TRBJ2-5|-|TRBV5-1|13|-
CASSLVGEETQYF
TGCGCCAGCAGCTTGGTAGGGGAAGAGACCCAGTACTTC
>TRBJ2-1|-|TRBV5-1|12|few
CASSLEGNEQFF
TGCGCCAGCAGCTTGGAAGGAAATGAGCAGTTCTTC
>TRBJ2-3|-|TRBV7-2|16|few
CASSLQRAGGTDTQYF
TGTGCCAGCAGCTTACAGCGGGCCGGGGGCACAGATACGCAGTATTTT
>TRBJ2-5|-|TRBV30|16|-
CAWSALGGLAQETQYF
TGTGCCTGGAGTGCCCTAGGCGGGCTAGCGCAGGAGACCCAGTACTTC
>TRBJ2-1|-|TRBV6-5|13|few
CASSYSRHNEQFF
TGTGCCAGCAGTTACTCTCGGCACAATGAGCAGTTCTTC
>TRBJ1-2|-|TRBV29-1|13|-
CSVVRTDLYGYTF
TGCAGCGTTGTCAGAACCGACCTGTATGGCTACACCTTC
>TRBJ2-1|-|TRBV29-1|12|-
CSVVVRNNEQFF
TGCAGCGTTGTCGTCCGGAACAATGAGCAGTTCTTC
>TRBJ2-7|TRBD1|TRBV29-1|15|few
CSVETEQGAPYEQYF
TGCAGCGTTGAAACGGAACAGGGGGCTCCCTACGAGCAGTACTTC
>TRBJ2-3|-|TRBV5-4|13|-
CASSLPVADTQYF
TGTGCCAGCAGCTTGCCAGTTGCAGATACGCAGTATTTT
>TRBJ1-2|-|TRBV5-4|14|-
CASRDTSGSYGYTF
TGTGCCAGCAGGGACACCTCGGGGAGCTATGGCTACACCTTC
>TRBJ1-1|-|TRBV9|17|-
CASGTDEWWTVPTEAFF
TGTGCCAGCGGCACGGACGAGTGGTGGACAGTTCCCACTGAAGCTTTCTTT
>TRBJ2-7|-|TRBV25-1|15|-
CASSDNRNRVHEQYF
TGTGCCAGCAGTGACAACAGGAACAGAGTCCACGAGCAGTACTTC
>TRBJ2-4|-|TRBV30|16|-
CAWGDVSLLAKNIQYF
TGTGCCTGGGGGGACGTTTCCCTCCTGGCCAAAAACATTCAGTACTTC
>TRBJ1-4|-|TRBV11-2|15|-
CASSHGQGWDEKLFF
TGTGCCAGCAGTCACGGCCAGGGATGGGACGAAAAACTGTTTTTT
>TRBJ1-2|TRBD1|TRBV29-1|14|few
CSVSRAGGDYGYTF
TGCAGCGTCTCGCGGGCAGGGGGCGACTATGGCTACACCTTC
>TRBJ2-7|TRBD2|TRBV2|15|-
CASRYGTTSSYEQYF
TGTGCCAGCAGGTACGGGACTACCAGCTCCTACGAGCAGTACTTC
>TRBJ2-5|-|TRBV30|13|-
CAWRQRLQETQYF
TGTGCCTGGAGGCAAAGACTGCAAGAGACCCAGTACTTC
>TRBJ2-3|TRBD2|TRBV9|17|-
CASSVAGTRSSTDTQYF
TGTGCCAGCAGCGTCGCCGGGACTAGGAGTTCGACAGATACGCAGTATTTT
>TRBJ1-1|-|TRBV30|13|-
CAWSVGALIEAFF
TGTGCCTGGAGTGTAGGGGCCCTAATTGAAGCTTTCTTT
>TRBJ2-2|-|TRBV30|13|-
CAWTFLGSGELFF
TGTGCCTGGACCTTCCTCGGGAGCGGGGAGCTGTTTTTT
>TRBJ2-3|-|TRBV19|16|few
CASSITGTVSTDTQYF
TGTGCCAGTAGTATAACTGGGACTGTTAGCACAGATACGCAGTATTTT
>TRBJ2-1|-|TRBV7-2|16|-
CASSLGVGRKNNEQFF
TGTGCCAGCAGCCTGGGGGTGGGCAGGAAGAACAATGAGCAGTTCTTC
>TRBJ2-1|-|TRBV10-3|16|-
CAITGTGGPHYNEQFF
TGTGCCATCACCGGGACCGGCGGCCCTCACTACAATGAGCAGTTCTTC
>TRBJ2-2|-|TRBV4-2|15|-
CASSQDLGNTGELFF
TGTGCCAGCAGCCAAGATCTGGGGAACACCGGGGAGCTGTTTTTT
>TRBJ2-1|-|TRBV4-1|12|-
CASSRTRNEQFF
TGCGCCAGCAGTCGAACCAGGAATGAGCAGTTCTTC
>TRBJ2-1|-|TRBV5-6|13|few
CASSPSTFDEQFF
TGTGCCAGCAGCCCCAGTACGTTCGATGAGCAGTTCTTC
>TRBJ2-5|-|TRBV2|13|few
CASRVEIGETQYF
TGTGCCAGCCGCGTAGAAATTGGAGAGACCCAGTACTTC
>TRBJ1-4|-|TRBV5-4|13|-
CASSLSQNEKLFF
TGTGCCAGCAGTCTCAGCCAGAATGAAAAACTGTTTTTT
>TRBJ2-7|-|TRBV7-3|11|-
CASSLNGEQYF
TGTGCCAGCAGCCTGAACGGCGAGCAGTACTTC
>TRBJ2-3|TRBD2|TRBV30|15|few
CAWRGLAGGTDTQYF
TGTGCCTGGAGAGGACTAGCGGGAGGAACAGATACGCAGTATTTT
>TRBJ2-3|-|TRBV5-6|13|-
CASSLSGTDTQYF
TGTGCCAGCAGCTTATCTGGCACAGATACGCAGTATTTT
>TRBJ2-3|TRBD2|TRBV10-3|15|-
CAISESSGRTDTQYF
TGTGCCATCAGTGAGTCTAGCGGGAGGACAGATACGCAGTATTTT
>TRBJ1-1|-|TRBV2|14|-
CASSEVRQYTEAFF
TGTGCCAGCAGTGAAGTTCGGCAGTACACTGAAGCTTTCTTT
>TRBJ2-1|TRBD2|TRBV7-9|15|once
CASSETGTSGSEQFF
TGTGCCAGCAGCGAAACCGGGACTAGCGGGAGTGAGCAGTTCTTC
>TRBJ2-7|-|TRBV29-1|13|few
CSVVDSAAYEQYF
TGCAGCGTTGTGGATAGCGCGGCCTACGAGCAGTACTTC
>TRBJ2-3|-|TRBV29-1|13|-
CSVAGIPTDTQYF
TGCAGCGTTGCCGGGATACCCACAGATACGCAGTATTTT
>TRBJ2-5|TRBD1|TRBV30|16|few
CAWSLTDREWWETQYF
TGTGCCTGGAGTCTAACAGACAGGGAGTGGTGGGAGACCCAGTACTTC